This T cell receptor (beta chain) was sequenced during a study of cytomegalovirus exposure and HLA in healthy donors. The primer mix had 60 Vbeta and 13 Jbeta primers. Sequencing was performed with immunoSEQ multiplex PCR; in TCRdb, only in-frame clones are kept and a portion is missing. This sample has about 130,000 clones, with about 70% found just once. The CDR3 has 14 residues. Germline V gene data show CDR1 as MGHDK and CDR2 as SYGVNS. Unmatched junction bases numbered 4, after V lost 2 bases and J lost 6 bases. Regarding this clone: The antigen remains unidentified.

General observations from the study: The productive fraction for most TCR beta V segments was about 90% or about 30% in an earlier analysis.

The sample was PBMCs. The origin of this receptor is a male donor in good health and CMV-seronegative. The chain has TRBV25-1 and TRBJ2-5; 9 positions match TRBD1. CDR3 in DNA: TGTGCCAGCAGTGAACCGGGGACAGGGAAGACCCAGTACTTC. The encoded protein is CASSEPGTGKTQYF.